This T cell receptor beta chain was recorded in a study of shared T cell receptors in the human thymus. This clone was detected only once. Using immunoSEQ multiplex PCR, the repertoire was profiled, and TCRdb retains in-frame clones only, with some absent. The sample has about 380,000 clones, approximately 95% seen once. Material for sequencing was thymocytes. The sequence was collected from a human donor.

CDR3 sequence (DNA): TGTGCCAGCAGTTCCCATGTAGGGACAGAGGGTTTGAGTCAGCCCCAGCATTTT. This gives the protein CASSSHVGTEGLSQPQHF. V and J are TRBV27 and TRBJ1-5; 7 bases are shared with TRBD1. In germline, CDR1 is MNHEY, CDR2 SMNVEV (reference sequence). The CDR3 is made up of 18 amino acids. V lost 4 bases and J lost 6; bases outside the gene matches: 18.